This T cell receptor (beta chain) was observed in a study of T cell repertoires in cytomegalovirus infection. Study background: Use of recently identified HLA-C-restricted and well-studied HLA-B-restricted CMV epitopes was part of the study. Study-level findings and limits: Dominating the ex vivo response were HLA-C-restricted CMV-specific TCR beta clonotypes.

The CDR3 sequence is 16 residues long. The germline V and J ends were trimmed by 6 bases and 7 bases, with 25 bases remaining between them. Germline V gives CDR1 MNHGY, CDR2 SAAAGT. About this clonotype itself: The antigen is not known.

TCRdb re-called the reads with MiXCR, one entry per CDR3 protein. The sample yields some 590,000 distinct CDR3 sequences, about 40% seen once. This specimen was cultured PBMCs, taken from culture after CMV antigen stimulation. This rearrangement joins TRBV6-8 to TRBJ2-7; a possible D gene is TRBD2 (7 bases). The clonotype was recovered from a human donor in good health (CMV status not recorded). Some clones in this sample may be carry-over from other donors' samples. Written as DNA, the CDR3 is TGTGCCAGCAGCACCACCCGGGGGGCGGGTTCATCGGAGCAGTACTTC. Its protein is CASSTTRGAGSSEQYF.